Shown below are 4 T cell receptor beta chains from a single sample sequenced in a study of human T cells and chemical hapten exposure. Time point specified: patch test 2, 6 weeks after DPC sensitization. Indicated treatment: therapeutic diphenylcyclopropenone sensitization with weekly scalp DPC. TCRdb processed the RACE reads anew with MiXCR; each CDR3 protein has one entry. The sample has more than 90,000 distinct CDR3 sequences; over 10% are singletons. This material consisted of whole blood, taken in connection with sensitization to the hapten diphenylcyclopropenone (DPC). These receptor sequences come from a woman aged 40-49 years with alopecia areata. Some clones in this sample may be carry-over from other donors' samples.

As regards this clonotype: Given a much more abundant clone one base away, this may be a read error. The chain has TRBV20-1 and TRBJ2-1; 9 bases line up with TRBD2. The CDR3 length is 14 residues. The V gene's germline CDR1 is DFQATT and CDR2 SNEGSKA (reference sequence). After removal of 3 bases from V and 4 bases from J, the junction contained 4 bases not matched to a gene. The CDR3 sequence is CSARSLAGYNEQFF. The CDR3 coding sequence is TGCAGTGCTAGGTCGCTAGCGGGGTACAATGAGCAGTTCTTC.

This clonotype was observed a handful of times. V is TRBV6-2 or TRBV6-3 and J is TRBJ2-5; 11 nucleotides line up with TRBD2. Germline CDR1 is MNHEY and CDR2 is SVGEGT. The CDR3 has 14 residues. V trimming: 6 bases; J trimming: 3 bases; junction bases outside the gene matches: 3. The CDR3 sequence is CASRSSGGKETQYF. DNA for the CDR3: TGTGCCAGCAGGTCTAGCGGGGGGAAAGAGACCCAGTACTTC.

The chain joins TRBV6-1 to TRBJ2-5; TRBD1 agrees at 8 bases. Unmatched junction bases numbered 12, after V lost 1 base and J lost 5 bases. The CDR3 consists of 17 residues. Germline V gene lookup returns CDR1 MNHNS and CDR2 SASEGT. CDR3: CASSEGIGQGVRETQYF. Written as DNA, the CDR3 is TGTGCCAGCAGTGAAGGGATCGGACAGGGTGTCAGGGAGACCCAGTACTTC.

This clonotype appeared a few times. The chain combines TRBV29-1 with TRBJ1-1; weak D call: TRBD1 (6 bases). This CDR3 is built from 12 residues. Germline V gene lookup returns CDR1 SQVTM and CDR2 ANQGSEA. V was cut by 4 bases and J by 4 bases, with 10 bases left in between. In DNA, the CDR3 is TGCAGCGTTGCTCCCAGGGGCACTGAAGCTTTCTTT. Protein sequence: CSVAPRGTEAFF.